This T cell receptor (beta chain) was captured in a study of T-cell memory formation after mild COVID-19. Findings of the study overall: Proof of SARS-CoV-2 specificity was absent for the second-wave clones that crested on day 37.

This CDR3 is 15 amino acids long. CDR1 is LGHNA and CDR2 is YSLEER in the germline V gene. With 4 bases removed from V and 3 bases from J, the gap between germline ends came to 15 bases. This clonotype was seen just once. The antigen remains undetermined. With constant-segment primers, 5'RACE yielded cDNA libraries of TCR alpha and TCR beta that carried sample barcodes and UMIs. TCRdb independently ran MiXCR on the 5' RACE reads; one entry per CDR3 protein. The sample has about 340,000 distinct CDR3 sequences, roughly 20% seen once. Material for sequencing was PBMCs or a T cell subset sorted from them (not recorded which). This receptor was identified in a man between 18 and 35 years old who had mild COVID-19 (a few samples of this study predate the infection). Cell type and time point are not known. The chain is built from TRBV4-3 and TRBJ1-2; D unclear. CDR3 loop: CASSPSAAVDYGYTF. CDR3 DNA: TGCGCCAGCAGCCCCTCAGCGGCCGTTGACTATGGCTACACCTTC.